The source of this T cell receptor (beta chain) is a study of T cells in Graves' hyperthyroidism and ophthalmopathy. Background on the study: The blood sample was taken at first diagnosis, before treatment began.

V was pared by 6 bases and J by 4 bases, with 4 bases of the junction left unmatched. The CDR3 totals 14 residues. Germline V gene data show CDR1 as MDHEN and CDR2 as SYDVKM. This clonotype was found many times. Antigen unknown. Notes on the study in general: A 13 V-J model separated ophthalmopathy from stable hyperthyroidism. Peripheral blood also featured most of the thyroid clonotypes expanded above 0.001.

Template material for amplifying TCR beta CDR3 regions consisted of RNA transcripts. An initial round of RT-PCR targeting the TCR CDR3 relied on the HTBI primer set. TCRdb analysed the multiplex PCR reads with MiXCR anew, one entry per CDR3 protein. The sample lists some 270,000 distinct CDR3 sequences, roughly 14% occurring once. Exclusion followed for patients with uncontrolled infection, other autoimmune disease, pregnancy or lactation. Sequenced material: blood. The V and J genes are TRBV28 and TRBJ2-3, with 10 bases that match TRBD1. The TCR sequence derives from a woman aged 30 to 39 with Graves' hyperthyroidism that later progressed to Graves' ophthalmopathy. This CDR3 reads CASSAGQGPDTQYF. The DNA of the CDR3 is TGTGCCAGCAGCGCGGGACAGGGGCCAGATACGCAGTATTTT.